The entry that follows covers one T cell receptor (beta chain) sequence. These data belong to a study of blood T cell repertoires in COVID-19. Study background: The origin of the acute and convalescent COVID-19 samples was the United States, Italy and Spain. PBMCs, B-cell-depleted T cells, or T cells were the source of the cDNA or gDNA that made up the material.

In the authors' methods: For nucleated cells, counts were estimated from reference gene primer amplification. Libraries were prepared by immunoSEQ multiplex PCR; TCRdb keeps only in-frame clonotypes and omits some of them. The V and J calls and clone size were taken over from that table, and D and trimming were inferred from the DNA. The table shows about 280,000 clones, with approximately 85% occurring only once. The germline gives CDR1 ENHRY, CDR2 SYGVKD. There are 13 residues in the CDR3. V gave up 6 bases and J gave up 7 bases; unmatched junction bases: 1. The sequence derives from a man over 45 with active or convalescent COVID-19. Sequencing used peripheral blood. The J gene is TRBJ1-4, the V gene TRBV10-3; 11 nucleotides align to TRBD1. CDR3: CAIRGTGGEKLFF. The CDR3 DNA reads TGTGCCATCAGGGGGACAGGGGGTGAAAAACTGTTTTTT.